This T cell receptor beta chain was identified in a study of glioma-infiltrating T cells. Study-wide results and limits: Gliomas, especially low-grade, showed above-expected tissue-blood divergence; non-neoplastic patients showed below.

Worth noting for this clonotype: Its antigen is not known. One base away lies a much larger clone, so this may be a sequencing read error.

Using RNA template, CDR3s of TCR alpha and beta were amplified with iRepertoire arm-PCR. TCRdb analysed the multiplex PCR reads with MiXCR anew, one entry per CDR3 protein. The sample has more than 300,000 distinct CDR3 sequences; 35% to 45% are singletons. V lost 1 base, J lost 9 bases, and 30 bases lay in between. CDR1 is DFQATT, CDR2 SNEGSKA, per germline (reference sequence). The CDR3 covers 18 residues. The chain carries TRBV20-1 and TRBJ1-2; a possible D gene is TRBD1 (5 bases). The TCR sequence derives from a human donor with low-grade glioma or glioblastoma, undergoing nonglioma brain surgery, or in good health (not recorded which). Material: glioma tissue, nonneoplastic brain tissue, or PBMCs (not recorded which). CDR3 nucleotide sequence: TGCAGTGCTAGAGGTTTGGGGCTCTTAGGGAGGTCCTTGCAGAGCTACACCTTC. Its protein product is CSARGLGLLGRSLQSYTF.